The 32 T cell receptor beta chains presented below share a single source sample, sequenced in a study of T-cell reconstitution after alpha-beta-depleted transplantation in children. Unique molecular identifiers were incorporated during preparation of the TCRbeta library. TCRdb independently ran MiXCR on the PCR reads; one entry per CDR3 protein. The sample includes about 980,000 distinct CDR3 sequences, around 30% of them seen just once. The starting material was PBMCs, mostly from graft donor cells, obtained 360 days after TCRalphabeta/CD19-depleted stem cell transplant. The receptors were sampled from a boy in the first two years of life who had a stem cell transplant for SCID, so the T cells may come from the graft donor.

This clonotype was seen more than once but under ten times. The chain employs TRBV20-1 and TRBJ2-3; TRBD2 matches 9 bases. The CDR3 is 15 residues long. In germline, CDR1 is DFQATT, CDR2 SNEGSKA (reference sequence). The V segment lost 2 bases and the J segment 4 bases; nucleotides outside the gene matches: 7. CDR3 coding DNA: TGCAGTGCTAGACCCCTAGCGGGGAGATCAGATACGCAGTATTTT. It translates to CSARPLAGRSDTQYF.

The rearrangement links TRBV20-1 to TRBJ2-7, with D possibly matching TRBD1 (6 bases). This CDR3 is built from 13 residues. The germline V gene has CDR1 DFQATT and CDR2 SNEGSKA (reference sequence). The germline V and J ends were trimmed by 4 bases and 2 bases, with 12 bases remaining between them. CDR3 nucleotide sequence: TGCAGTGCTACCGGGACACTCACCTACGAGCAGTACTTC. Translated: CSATGTLTYEQYF.

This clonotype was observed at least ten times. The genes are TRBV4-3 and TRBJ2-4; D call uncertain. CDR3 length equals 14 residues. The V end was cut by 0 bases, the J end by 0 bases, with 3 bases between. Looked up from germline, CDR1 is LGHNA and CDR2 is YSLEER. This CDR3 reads CASSQELAKNIQYF. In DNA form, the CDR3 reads TGCGCCAGCAGCCAAGAACTAGCCAAAAACATTCAGTACTTC.

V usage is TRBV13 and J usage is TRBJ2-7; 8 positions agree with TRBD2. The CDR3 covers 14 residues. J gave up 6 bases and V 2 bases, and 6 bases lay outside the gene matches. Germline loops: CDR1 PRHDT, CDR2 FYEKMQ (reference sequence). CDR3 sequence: CASSLTGGSGEQYF. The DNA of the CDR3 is TGTGCCAGCAGCTTAACGGGAGGGTCGGGCGAGCAGTACTTC.

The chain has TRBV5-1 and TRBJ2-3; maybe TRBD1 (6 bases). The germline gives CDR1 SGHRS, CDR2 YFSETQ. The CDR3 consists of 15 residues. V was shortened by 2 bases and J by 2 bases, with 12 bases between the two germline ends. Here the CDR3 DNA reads TGCGCCAGCAGCTTTATGCGGACAGTCACAGATACGCAGTATTTT. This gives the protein CASSFMRTVTDTQYF.

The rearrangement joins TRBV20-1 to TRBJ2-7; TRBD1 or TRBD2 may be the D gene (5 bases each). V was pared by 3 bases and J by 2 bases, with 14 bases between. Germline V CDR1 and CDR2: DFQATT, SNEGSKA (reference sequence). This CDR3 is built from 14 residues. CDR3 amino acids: CSASRDGSPYEQYF. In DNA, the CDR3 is TGCAGTGCTAGCAGGGACGGTTCGCCCTACGAGCAGTACTTC.

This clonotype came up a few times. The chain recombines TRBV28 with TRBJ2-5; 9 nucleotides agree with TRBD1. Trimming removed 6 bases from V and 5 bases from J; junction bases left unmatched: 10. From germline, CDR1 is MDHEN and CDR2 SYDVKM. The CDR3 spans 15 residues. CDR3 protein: CASRRIPTGGETQYF. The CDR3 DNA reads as TGTGCCAGCAGGAGGATACCGACAGGGGGTGAGACCCAGTACTTC.

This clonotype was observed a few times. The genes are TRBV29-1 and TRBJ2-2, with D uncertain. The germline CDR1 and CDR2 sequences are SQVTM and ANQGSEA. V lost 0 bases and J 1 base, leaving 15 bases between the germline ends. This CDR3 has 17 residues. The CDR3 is CSVEDRGWNGNTGELFF. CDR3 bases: TGCAGCGTTGAAGATCGCGGATGGAACGGGAACACCGGGGAGCTGTTTTTT.

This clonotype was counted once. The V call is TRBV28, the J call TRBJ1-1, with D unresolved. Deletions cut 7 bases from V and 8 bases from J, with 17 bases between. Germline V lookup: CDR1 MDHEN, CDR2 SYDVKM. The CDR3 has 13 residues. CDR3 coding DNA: TGTGCCAGCACCACATTTCCCCCTCCGGAAGCTTTCTTT. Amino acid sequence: CASTTFPPPEAFF.

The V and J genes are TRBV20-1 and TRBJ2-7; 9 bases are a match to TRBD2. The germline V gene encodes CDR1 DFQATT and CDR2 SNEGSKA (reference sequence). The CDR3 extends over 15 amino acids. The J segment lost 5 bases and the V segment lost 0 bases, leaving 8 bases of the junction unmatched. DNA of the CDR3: TGCAGTGCTAGAGAGGCGGGGGGGCGTATCGACGAGCAGTACTTC. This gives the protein CSAREAGGRIDEQYF.

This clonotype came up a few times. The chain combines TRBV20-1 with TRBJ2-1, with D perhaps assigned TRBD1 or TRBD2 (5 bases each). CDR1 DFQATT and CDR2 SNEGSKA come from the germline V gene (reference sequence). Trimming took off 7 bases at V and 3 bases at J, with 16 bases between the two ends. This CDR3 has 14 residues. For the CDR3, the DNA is TGCAGTGTGACGTGGGACGCCGGCTACAATGAGCAGTTCTTC. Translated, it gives CSVTWDAGYNEQFF.

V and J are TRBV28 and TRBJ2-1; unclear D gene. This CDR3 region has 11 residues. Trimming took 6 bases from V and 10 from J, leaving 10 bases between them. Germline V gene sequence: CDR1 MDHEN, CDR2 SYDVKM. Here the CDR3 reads CASRSFREQFF. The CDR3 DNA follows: TGTGCCAGCAGATCTTTCAGGGAGCAGTTCTTC. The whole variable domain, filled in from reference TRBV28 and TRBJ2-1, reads DVKVTQSSRYLVKRTGEKVFLECVQDMDHENMFWYRQDPGLGLRLIYFSYDVKMKEKGDIPEGYSVSREKKERFSLILESASTNQTSMYLCASRSFREQFFGPGTRLTVL.

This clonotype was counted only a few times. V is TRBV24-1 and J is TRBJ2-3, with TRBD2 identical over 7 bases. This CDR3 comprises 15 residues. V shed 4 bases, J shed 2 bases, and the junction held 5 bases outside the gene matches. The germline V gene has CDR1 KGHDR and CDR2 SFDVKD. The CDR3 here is CATSDRSGSTDTQYF. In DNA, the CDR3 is TGTGCCACCAGTGACCGTAGCGGGTCCACAGATACGCAGTATTTT.

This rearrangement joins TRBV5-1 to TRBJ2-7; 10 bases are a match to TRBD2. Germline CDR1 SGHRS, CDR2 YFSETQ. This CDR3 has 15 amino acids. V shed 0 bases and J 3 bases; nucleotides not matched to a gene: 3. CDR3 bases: TGCGCCAGCAGCTTGGTGAGCGGGGGGGTCTACGAGCAGTACTTC. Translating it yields CASSLVSGGVYEQYF. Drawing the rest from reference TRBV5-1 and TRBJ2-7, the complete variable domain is KAGVTQTPRYLIKTRGQQVTLSCSPISGHRSVSWYQQTPGQGLQFLFEYFSETQRNKGNFPGRFSGRQFSNSRSEMNVSTLELGDSALYLCASSLVSGGVYEQYFGPGTRLTVT.

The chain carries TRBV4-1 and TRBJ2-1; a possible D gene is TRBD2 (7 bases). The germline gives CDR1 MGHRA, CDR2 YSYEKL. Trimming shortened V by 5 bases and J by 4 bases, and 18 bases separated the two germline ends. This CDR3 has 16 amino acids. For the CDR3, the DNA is TGCGCCAGCAGCGGTTTAGTAGGGGGACTATACAATGAGCAGTTCTTC. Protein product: CASSGLVGGLYNEQFF.

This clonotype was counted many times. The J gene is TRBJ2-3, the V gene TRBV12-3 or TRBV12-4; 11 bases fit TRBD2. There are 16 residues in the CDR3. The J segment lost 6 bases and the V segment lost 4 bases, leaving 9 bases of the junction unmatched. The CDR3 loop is CASSSNSGGARDTQYF. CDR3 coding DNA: TGTGCCAGCAGTTCTAATAGCGGGGGGGCCCGGGATACGCAGTATTTT.

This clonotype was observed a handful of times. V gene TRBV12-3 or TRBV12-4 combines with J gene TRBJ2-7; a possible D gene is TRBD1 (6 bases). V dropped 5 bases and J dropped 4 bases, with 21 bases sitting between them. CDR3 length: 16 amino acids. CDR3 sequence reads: CASSHRLRTEDYEQYF. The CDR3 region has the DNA TGTGCCAGCAGTCACCGTTTGAGGACAGAAGATTACGAGCAGTACTTC.

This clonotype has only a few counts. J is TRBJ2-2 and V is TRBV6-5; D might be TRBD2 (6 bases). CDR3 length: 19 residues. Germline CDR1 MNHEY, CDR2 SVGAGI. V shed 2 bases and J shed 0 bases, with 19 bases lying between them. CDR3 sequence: CASSYTHRRAGPNTGELFF. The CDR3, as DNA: TGTGCCAGCAGTTACACACATCGTCGAGCGGGCCCGAACACCGGGGAGCTGTTTTTT.

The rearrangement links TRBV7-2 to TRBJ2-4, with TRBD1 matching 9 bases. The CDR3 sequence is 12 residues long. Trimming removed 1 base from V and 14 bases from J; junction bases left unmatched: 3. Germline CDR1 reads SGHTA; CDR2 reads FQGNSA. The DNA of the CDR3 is TGTGCCAGCAGCTTAGACGGACAGGGGAAGTACTTC. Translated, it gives CASSLDGQGKYF.

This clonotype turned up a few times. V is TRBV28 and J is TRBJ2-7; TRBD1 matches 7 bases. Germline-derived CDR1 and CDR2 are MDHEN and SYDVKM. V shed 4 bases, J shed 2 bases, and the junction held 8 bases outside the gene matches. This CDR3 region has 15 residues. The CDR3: CASSSGQDEPYEQYF. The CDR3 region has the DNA TGTGCCAGCAGTTCCGGACAGGATGAGCCCTACGAGCAGTACTTC.

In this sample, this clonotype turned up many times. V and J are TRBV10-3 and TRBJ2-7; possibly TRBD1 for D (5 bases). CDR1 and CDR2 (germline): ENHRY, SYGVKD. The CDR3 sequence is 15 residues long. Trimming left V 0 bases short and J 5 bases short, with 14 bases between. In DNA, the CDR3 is TGTGCCATCAGTGAGTCGGTGTTAAGGGGCAACGAGCAGTACTTC. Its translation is CAISESVLRGNEQYF.

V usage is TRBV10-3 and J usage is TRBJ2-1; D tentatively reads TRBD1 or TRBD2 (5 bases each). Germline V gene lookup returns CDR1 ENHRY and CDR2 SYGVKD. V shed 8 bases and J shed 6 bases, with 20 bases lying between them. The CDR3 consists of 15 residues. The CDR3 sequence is CAIGDPQGFGNEQFF. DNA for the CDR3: TGTGCCATCGGGGACCCCCAGGGTTTCGGCAATGAGCAGTTCTTC.

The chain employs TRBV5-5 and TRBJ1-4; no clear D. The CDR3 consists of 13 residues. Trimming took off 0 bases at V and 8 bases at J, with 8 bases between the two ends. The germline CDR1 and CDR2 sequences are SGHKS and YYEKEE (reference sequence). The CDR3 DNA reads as TGTGCCAGCAGCTTGGAGTTCTCAGAAAAACTGTTTTTT. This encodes CASSLEFSEKLFF.

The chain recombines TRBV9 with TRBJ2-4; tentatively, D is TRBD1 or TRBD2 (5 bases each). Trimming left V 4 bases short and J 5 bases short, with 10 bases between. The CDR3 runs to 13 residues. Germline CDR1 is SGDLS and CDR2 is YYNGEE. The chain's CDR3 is CASSLGVENIQYF. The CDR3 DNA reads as TGTGCCAGCAGCTTGGGGGTGGAAAACATTCAGTACTTC.

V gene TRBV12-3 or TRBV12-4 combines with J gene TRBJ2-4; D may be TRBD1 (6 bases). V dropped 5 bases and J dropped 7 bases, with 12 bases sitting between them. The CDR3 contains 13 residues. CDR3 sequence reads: CASSAYRVNIQYF. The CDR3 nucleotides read TGTGCCAGCAGTGCCTACAGGGTTAACATTCAGTACTTC.

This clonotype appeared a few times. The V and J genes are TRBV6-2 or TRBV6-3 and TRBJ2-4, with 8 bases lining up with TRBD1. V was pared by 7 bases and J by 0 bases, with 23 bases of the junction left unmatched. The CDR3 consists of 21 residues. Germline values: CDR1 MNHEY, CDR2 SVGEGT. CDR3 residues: CASTQTRSGQVNGTAKNIQYF. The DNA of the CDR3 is TGTGCCAGCACCCAAACGAGATCGGGACAGGTGAACGGAACAGCCAAAAACATTCAGTACTTC.

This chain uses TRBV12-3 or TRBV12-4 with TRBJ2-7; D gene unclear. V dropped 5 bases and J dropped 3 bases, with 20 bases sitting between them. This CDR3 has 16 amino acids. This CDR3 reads CASSGTSGRVDYEQYF. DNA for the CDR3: TGTGCCAGCAGTGGAACCTCCGGGCGAGTTGACTACGAGCAGTACTTC.

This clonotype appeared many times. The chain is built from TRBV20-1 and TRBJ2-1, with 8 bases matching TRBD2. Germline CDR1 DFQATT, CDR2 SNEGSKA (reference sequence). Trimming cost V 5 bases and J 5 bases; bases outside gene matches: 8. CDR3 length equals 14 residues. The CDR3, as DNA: TGCAGTGCTTACCTAGCGGGCCCGCACAATGAGCAGTTCTTC. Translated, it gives CSAYLAGPHNEQFF.

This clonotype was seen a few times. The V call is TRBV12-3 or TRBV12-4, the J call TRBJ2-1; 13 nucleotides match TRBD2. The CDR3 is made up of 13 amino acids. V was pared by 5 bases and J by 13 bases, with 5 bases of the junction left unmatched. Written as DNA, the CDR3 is TGTGCCAGCAGTCGTAGACTAGCGGGGGGCCAGTTCTTC. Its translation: CASSRRLAGGQFF.

CDR3 residues: CASSLSGVGNEQFF. The CDR3 DNA reads as TGTGCCAGCAGTTTATCAGGGGTGGGGAATGAGCAGTTCTTC. The chain combines TRBV27 with TRBJ2-1, with a possible D match to TRBD1 (5 bases). V gave up 0 bases and J gave up 7 bases, with 10 bases separating them. The CDR3 spans 14 residues. CDR1 and CDR2 from the germline V gene are MNHEY and SMNVEV (reference sequence).

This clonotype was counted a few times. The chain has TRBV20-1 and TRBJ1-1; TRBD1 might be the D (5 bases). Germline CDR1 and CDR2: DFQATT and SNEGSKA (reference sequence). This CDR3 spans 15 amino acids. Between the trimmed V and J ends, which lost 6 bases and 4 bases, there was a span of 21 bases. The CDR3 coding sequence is TGCAGTGCCCTACGCCCTTCGGGGGGACGCACTGAAGCTTTCTTT. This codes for CSALRPSGGRTEAFF.

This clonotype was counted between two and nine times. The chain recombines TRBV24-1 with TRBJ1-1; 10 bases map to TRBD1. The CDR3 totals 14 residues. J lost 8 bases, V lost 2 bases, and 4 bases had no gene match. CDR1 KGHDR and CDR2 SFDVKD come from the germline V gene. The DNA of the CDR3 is TGTGCCACCAGTGATTACGGGGACAGGGGAGAAGCTTTCTTT. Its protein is CATSDYGDRGEAFF.